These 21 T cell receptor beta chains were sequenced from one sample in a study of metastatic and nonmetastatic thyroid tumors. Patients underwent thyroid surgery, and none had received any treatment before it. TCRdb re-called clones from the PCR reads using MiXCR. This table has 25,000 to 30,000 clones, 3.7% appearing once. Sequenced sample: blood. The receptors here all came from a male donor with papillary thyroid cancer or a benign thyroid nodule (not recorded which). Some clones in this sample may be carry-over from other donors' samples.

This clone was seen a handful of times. The CDR3 bases are TGTGCCAGCAGCACCTCTAGCGGGAGCTCCTACAATGAGCAGTTCTTC. It codes for CASSTSSGSSYNEQFF. The chain combines TRBV27 with TRBJ2-1, with TRBD2 identical over 10 bases. CDR3 length: 16 amino acids. V was clipped by 6 bases and J by 0 bases; unmatched bases: 5. Germline values: CDR1 MNHEY, CDR2 SMNVEV (reference sequence).

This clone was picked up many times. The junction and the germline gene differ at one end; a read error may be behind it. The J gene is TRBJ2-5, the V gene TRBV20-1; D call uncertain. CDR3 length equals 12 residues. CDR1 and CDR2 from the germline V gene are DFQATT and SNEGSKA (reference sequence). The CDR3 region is CGARRSQETQYF. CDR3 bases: TGCGGTGCTAGAAGGTCTCAAGAGACCCAGTACTTC.

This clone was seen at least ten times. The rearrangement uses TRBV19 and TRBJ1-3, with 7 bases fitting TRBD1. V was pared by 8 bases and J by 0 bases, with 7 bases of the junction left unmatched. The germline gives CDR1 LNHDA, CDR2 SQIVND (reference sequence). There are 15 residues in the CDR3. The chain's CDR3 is CASPGQTSSGNTIYF. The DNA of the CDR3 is TGTGCCAGTCCGGGACAGACGAGCTCTGGAAACACCATATATTTT.

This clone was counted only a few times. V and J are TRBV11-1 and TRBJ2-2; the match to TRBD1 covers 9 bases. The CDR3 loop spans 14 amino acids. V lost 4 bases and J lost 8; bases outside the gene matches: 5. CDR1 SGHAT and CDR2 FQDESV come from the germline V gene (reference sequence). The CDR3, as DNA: TGTGCCAGCAGCTCTAGGACAGGGGCTGGGGAGCTGTTTTTT. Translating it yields CASSSRTGAGELFF. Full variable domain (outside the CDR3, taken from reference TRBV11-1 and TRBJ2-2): EAEVAQSPRYKITEKSQAVAFWCDPISGHATLYWYRQILGQGPELLVQFQDESVVDDSQLPKDRFSAERLKGVDSTLKIQPAELGDSAMYLCASSSRTGAGELFFGEGSRLTVL.

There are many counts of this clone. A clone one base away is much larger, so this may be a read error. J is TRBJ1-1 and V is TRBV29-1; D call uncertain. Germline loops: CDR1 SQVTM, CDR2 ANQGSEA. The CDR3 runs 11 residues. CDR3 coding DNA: TGCAACGTTCTGTCCAGCCTAGAAGCTTTCTTT. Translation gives CNVLSSLEAFF. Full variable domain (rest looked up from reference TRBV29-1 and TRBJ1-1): SAVISQKPSRDICQRGTSLTIQCQVDSQVTMMFWYRQQPGQSLTLIATANQGSEATYESGFVIDKFPISRPNLTFSTLTVSNMSPEDSSIYLCNVLSSLEAFFGQGTRLTVV.

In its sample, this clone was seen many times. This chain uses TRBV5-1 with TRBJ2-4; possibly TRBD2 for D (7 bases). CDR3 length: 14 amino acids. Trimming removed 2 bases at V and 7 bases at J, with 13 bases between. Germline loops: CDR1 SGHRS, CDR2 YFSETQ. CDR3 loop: CASSFWGGENIQYF. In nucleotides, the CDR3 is TGCGCCAGCAGCTTTTGGGGGGGCGAGAACATTCAGTACTTC.

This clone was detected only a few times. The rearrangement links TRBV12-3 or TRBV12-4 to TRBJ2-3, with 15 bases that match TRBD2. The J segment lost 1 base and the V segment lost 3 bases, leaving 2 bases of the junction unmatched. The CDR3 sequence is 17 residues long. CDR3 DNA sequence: TGTGCCAGCAGTTTTGGACTAGCGGGAGGGGGCACAGATACGCAGTATTTT. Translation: CASSFGLAGGGTDTQYF.

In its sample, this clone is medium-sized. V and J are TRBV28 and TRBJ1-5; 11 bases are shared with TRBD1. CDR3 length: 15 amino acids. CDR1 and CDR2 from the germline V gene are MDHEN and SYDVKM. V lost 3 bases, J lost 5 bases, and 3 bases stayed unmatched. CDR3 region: CASSLGTGGDQPQHF. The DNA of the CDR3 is TGTGCCAGCAGTTTGGGGACAGGGGGAGATCAGCCCCAGCATTTT.

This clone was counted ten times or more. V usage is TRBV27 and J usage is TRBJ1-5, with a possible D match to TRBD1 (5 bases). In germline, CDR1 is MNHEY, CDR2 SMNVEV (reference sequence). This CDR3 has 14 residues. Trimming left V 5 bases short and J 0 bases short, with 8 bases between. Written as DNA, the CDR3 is TGTGCCAGCAGTGTCAGGGCTAGCAATCAGCCCCAGCATTTT. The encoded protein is CASSVRASNQPQHF.

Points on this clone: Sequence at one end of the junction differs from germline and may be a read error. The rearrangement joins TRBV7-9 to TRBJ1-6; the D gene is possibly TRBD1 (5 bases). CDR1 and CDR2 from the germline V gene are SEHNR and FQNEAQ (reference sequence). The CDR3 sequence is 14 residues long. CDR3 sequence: CASGLAGLNSPRHF. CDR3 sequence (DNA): TGTGCCAGCGGTCTGGCGGGGCTAAATTCACCCCGCCACTTT.

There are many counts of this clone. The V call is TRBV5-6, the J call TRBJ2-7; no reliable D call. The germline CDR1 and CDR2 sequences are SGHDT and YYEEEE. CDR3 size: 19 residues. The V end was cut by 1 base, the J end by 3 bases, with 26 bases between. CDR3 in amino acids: CASSLSPPYSWQFDYEQYF. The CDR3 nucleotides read TGTGCCAGCAGCTTGAGCCCCCCTTACTCCTGGCAGTTTGACTACGAGCAGTACTTC.

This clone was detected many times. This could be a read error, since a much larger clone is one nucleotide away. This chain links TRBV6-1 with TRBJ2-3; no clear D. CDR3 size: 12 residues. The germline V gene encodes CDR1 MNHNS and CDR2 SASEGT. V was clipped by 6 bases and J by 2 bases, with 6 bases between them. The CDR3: CASRGATDTQYF. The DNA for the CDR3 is TGTGCCAGCAGGGGTGCCACAGATACGCAGTATTTT.

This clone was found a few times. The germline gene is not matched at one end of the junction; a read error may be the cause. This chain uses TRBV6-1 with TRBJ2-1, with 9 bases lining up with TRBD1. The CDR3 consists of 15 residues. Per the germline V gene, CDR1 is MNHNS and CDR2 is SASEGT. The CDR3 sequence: CASNEEGTGYKEQFF. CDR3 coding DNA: TGTGCCAGCAATGAAGAAGGGACAGGGTACAAAGAGCAGTTCTTC.

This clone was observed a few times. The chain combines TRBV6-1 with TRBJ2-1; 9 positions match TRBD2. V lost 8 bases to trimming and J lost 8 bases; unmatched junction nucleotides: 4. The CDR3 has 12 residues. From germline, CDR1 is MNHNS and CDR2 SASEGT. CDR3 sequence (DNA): TGTGCCAGCGTGGCGGGAGGGGATGAGCAGTTCTTC. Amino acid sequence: CASVAGGDEQFF.

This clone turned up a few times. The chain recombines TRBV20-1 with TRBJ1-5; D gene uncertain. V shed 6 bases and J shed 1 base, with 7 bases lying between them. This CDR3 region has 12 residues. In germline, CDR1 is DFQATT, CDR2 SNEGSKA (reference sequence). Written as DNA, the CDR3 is TGCAGTGCCATGGACAGCAATCAGCCCCAGCATTTT. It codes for CSAMDSNQPQHF.

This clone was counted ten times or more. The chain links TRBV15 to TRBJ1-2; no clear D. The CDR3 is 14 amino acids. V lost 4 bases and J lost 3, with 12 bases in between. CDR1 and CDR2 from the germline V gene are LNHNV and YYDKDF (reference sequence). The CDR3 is CATSKSTKDYGYTF. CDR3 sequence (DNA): TGTGCCACCAGCAAAAGCACAAAGGACTATGGCTACACCTTC.

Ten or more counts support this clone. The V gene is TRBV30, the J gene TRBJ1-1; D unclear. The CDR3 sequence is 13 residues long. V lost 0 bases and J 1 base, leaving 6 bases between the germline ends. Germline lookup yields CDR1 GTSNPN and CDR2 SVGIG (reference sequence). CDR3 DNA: TGTGCCTGGAGTGTACGTGGGAACACTGAAGCTTTCTTT. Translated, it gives CAWSVRGNTEAFF.

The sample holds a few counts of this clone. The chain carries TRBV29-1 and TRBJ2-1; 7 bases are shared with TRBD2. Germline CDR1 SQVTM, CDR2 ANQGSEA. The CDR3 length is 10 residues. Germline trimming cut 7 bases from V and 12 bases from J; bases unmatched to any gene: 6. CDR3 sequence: CSGGGEGQFF. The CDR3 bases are TGCAGCGGGGGGGGGGAGGGGCAGTTCTTC.

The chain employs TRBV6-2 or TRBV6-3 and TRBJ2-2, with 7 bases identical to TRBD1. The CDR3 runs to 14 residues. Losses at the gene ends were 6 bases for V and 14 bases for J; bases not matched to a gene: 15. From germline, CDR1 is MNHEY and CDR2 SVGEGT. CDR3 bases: TGTGCCAGCAGAACGGGACAGAACACCTGGTATCTGTTTTTT. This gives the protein CASRTGQNTWYLFF.

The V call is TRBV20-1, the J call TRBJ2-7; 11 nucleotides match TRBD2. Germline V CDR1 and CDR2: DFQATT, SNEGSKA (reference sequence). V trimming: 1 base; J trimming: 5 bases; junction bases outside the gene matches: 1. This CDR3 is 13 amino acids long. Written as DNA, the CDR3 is TGCAGTGCTAGAGTACTAGCGGGAGACGAGCAGTACTTC. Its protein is CSARVLAGDEQYF.

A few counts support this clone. The CDR3 loop is CASSYSRVNEQFF. The CDR3 nucleotides are TGTGCCAGCAGTTACTCACGGGTTAATGAGCAGTTCTTC. This rearrangement joins TRBV6-2 or TRBV6-3 to TRBJ2-1; D unclear. V was trimmed by 0 bases and J by 7 bases, leaving 7 bases between them. CDR3 length equals 13 residues. CDR1 and CDR2 from the germline V gene are MNHEY and SVGEGT.